This record looks at one TCR beta chain sequence and its context. PCR involved 60 Vbeta and 13 Jbeta primers. Sequencing was performed with immunoSEQ multiplex PCR; in TCRdb, only in-frame clones are kept and a portion is missing. Of 150,000 or so clones in the sample, more than 70% were seen once. With V trimmed by 1 base and J by 6 bases, 3 bases remained unmatched. CDR1 SGHVS and CDR2 FNYEAQ come from the germline V gene. This CDR3 comprises 15 residues. The data were obtained in a study of cytomegalovirus exposure and HLA in healthy donors. V usage is TRBV7-6 and J usage is TRBJ1-4; 9 nucleotides agree with TRBD1. Sequencing was done on a sample of PBMCs. The clonotype comes from a male donor in good health and CMV-seropositive. CDR3 nucleotides: TGTGCCAGCAGCTTAGGGGGACAGGGCTATGAAAAACTGTTTTTT. It encodes CASSLGGQGYEKLFF. Supplemented by reference TRBV7-6 and TRBJ1-4, the full variable domain reads GAGVSQSPRYKVTKRGQDVALRCDPISGHVSLYWYRQALGQGPEFLTYFNYEAQQDKSGLPNDRFSAERPEGSISTLTIQRTEQRDSAMYRCASSLGGQGYEKLFFGSGTQLSVL.